This passage covers 10 T cell receptor beta chains from one sample sequenced in a study of CD8 T cells in Susac syndrome (dated by TCRdb to 2018 to 2020). The library was prepared using the immunoSEQ multiplex PCR assay. RNA was extracted using the RNeasy kit, and roughly 0.5 to 1 microgram was reverse transcribed with random hexamers. TCRdb cleaned the public reads at Q25 with fastp, built clones with MiXCR and kept in-frame beta chains. Rows with one shared CDR3 protein collapse into an entry with the most common genes and DNA. The sample table shows about 210,000 distinct CDR3 sequences, and about 95% are seen once. 0.075% to 0.095% of the sample lies in the top ten. Sequences were obtained from CD4+ T cells from PBMCs. Every receptor here comes from a human donor with multiple sclerosis.

The chain couples TRBV29-1 to TRBJ1-1; D gene unclear. Germline CDR1 and CDR2: SQVTM and ANQGSEA. This CDR3 has 12 residues. Trimming took 3 bases from V and 1 from J, leaving 6 bases between them. CDR3 nucleotide sequence: TGCAGCGTTGACGGAAAGAACACTGAAGCTTTCTTT. As protein: CSVDGKNTEAFF.

The CDR3 is CASSSLLGLRGNEQFF. The CDR3 DNA reads as TGTGCCAGCAGCTCCCTGCTGGGACTTCGTGGCAATGAGCAGTTCTTC. V is TRBV7-9 and J is TRBJ2-1, with D perhaps matching TRBD2 (6 bases). Germline V CDR1 and CDR2: SEHNR, FQNEAQ (reference sequence). The CDR3 consists of 16 residues. The V end lost 4 bases, the J end lost 6 bases, and 19 bases lay between the germline ends. The complete variable domain, with remaining parts taken from reference TRBV7-9 and TRBJ2-1, reads DTGVSQNPRHKITKRGQNVTFRCDPISEHNRLYWYRQTLGQGPEFLTYFQNEAQLEKSRLLSDRFSAERPKGSFSTLEIQRTEQGDSAMYLCASSSLLGLRGNEQFFGPGTRLTVL.

This chain joins TRBV5-1 and TRBJ2-1; perhaps TRBD1 as D (5 bases). The CDR3 covers 16 residues. Deletions cut 4 bases from V and 4 bases from J, with 18 bases between. Germline assignment: CDR1 SGHRS and CDR2 YFSETQ. CDR3 in amino acids: CASSPSGMPPYNEQFF. In nucleotides, the CDR3 is TGCGCCAGCAGCCCCTCAGGGATGCCCCCTTACAATGAGCAGTTCTTC.

V is TRBV11-2 and J is TRBJ2-3; the match to TRBD2 covers 9 bases. Per germline, CDR1 SGHAT and CDR2 FQNNGV. The CDR3 covers 15 residues. Trimming removed 3 bases from V and 4 bases from J; junction bases left unmatched: 5. The DNA for the CDR3 is TGTGCCAGCAGCTTTAGCGGGAGTTTCCCAGATACGCAGTATTTT. It specifies CASSFSGSFPDTQYF.

The J gene is TRBJ1-6, the V gene TRBV12-3 or TRBV12-4; no firm D call. CDR3 size: 15 residues. Trimming shortened V by 3 bases and J by 6 bases, and 12 bases separated the two germline ends. CDR3 residues: CASSFFAATNSPLHF. CDR3 bases: TGTGCCAGCAGTTTCTTCGCGGCGACTAATTCACCCCTCCACTTT.

The V call is TRBV30, the J call TRBJ2-7; D is undetermined. There are 16 residues in the CDR3. Per germline, CDR1 GTSNPN and CDR2 SVGIG (reference sequence). V lost 3 bases and J lost 1, with 19 bases in between. CDR3 region: CAWSPPRKGTSYEQYF. For the CDR3, the DNA is TGTGCCTGGAGCCCCCCTCGGAAGGGTACGTCCTACGAGCAGTACTTC.

This chain links TRBV20-1 with TRBJ2-5; 9 nucleotides line up with TRBD2. The V gene end was trimmed by 0 bases and the J gene end by 2 bases; junction bases not matched to a gene: 4. This CDR3 comprises 15 residues. The germline V gene encodes CDR1 DFQATT and CDR2 SNEGSKA (reference sequence). The CDR3 protein is CSARESLAGQETQYF. CDR3 coding DNA: TGCAGTGCTAGAGAGTCCCTAGCGGGACAAGAGACCCAGTACTTC.

This clonotype appeared a few times. The chain links TRBV2 to TRBJ2-7; 11 nucleotides line up with TRBD2. CDR1 and CDR2 from the germline V gene are SNHLY and FYNNEI. V lost 5 bases, J lost 3 bases, and 3 bases stayed unmatched. This CDR3 spans 14 amino acids. The CDR3 here is CASSRGTSGYEQYF. In nucleotides, the CDR3 is TGTGCCAGCAGTCGAGGGACTAGCGGCTACGAGCAGTACTTC.

The rearrangement joins TRBV18 to TRBJ2-5; D is undetermined. V lost 3 bases and J lost 3, with 8 bases in between. This CDR3 spans 13 amino acids. The germline V gene has CDR1 KGHSH and CDR2 LQKENI. The CDR3: CASSPVAEETQYF. CDR3 nucleotide sequence: TGTGCCAGCTCACCCGTGGCAGAAGAGACCCAGTACTTC.

The J gene is TRBJ2-2, the V gene TRBV5-1, with TRBD2 identical over 9 bases. The CDR3 contains 17 residues. Trimming cost V 7 bases and J 1 base; bases outside gene matches: 11. Looked up from germline, CDR1 is SGHRS and CDR2 is YFSETQ. The CDR3 is CASPLAGPLRNTGELFF. The CDR3 nucleotides read TGCGCCAGCCCCCTAGCGGGACCTTTGAGGAACACCGGGGAGCTGTTTTTT.